The 18 T cell receptor beta chains below all came from one sample that was sequenced in a study of STAT5B mutations in CD4+ large granular lymphocyte leukemia. Method: immunoSEQ multiplex PCR; TCRdb's copy keeps in-frame clones and lacks some. This sample has 37,000 or so clones, with roughly 84% found just once. The sample was CD4+ T cells from blood buffy coats. These receptor sequences come from a human donor in good health.

The chain employs TRBV6-5 and TRBJ2-7; TRBD1 is a possible D gene (6 bases). The germline V and J ends were trimmed by 0 bases and 3 bases, with 12 bases remaining between them. Looked up from germline, CDR1 is MNHEY and CDR2 is SVGAGI. This CDR3 region has 15 residues. CDR3 loop: CASSYSSQGFYEQYF. CDR3 coding DNA: TGTGCCAGCAGTTACTCGAGTCAGGGGTTCTACGAGCAGTACTTC.

The genes are TRBV28 and TRBJ2-7; D is ambiguous. Germline V gene sequence: CDR1 MDHEN, CDR2 SYDVKM. This CDR3 contains 13 residues. The V and J ends lost 3 bases and 2 bases respectively, with 8 bases between them. Written as DNA, the CDR3 is TGTGCCAGCAGTTTGTACAGTCCCTACGAGCAGTACTTC. Translated, it gives CASSLYSPYEQYF.

The genes are TRBV9 and TRBJ1-1; no clear D. CDR1 is SGDLS and CDR2 is YYNGEE in the germline V gene. V was shortened by 0 bases and J by 3 bases, with 6 bases between the two germline ends. The CDR3 has 13 residues. Here the CDR3 reads CASSVGWDTEAFF. CDR3 sequence (DNA): TGTGCCAGCAGCGTAGGATGGGACACTGAAGCTTTCTTT.

The J gene is TRBJ2-5, the V gene TRBV10-2; D unclear. V was pared by 6 bases and J by 2 bases, with 16 bases between. This CDR3 spans 15 amino acids. Germline-derived CDR1 and CDR2 are WSHSY and SAAADI. Here the CDR3 DNA reads TGCGCCAGCAGCTTGCTTAAGGCCCTACAAGAGACCCAGTACTTC. It translates to CASSLLKALQETQYF.

V and J are TRBV21-1 and TRBJ1-2. TRBV21-1 constitutes a pseudogene. The CDR3 is 12 residues long. CDR3 amino acids: CASSTHGYGYTF. CDR3 sequence (DNA): TGTGCCAGCAGCACTCATGGCTATGGCTACACCTTC.

The chain has TRBV11-1 and TRBJ1-1; 9 bases are shared with TRBD1. This CDR3 is built from 15 residues. Germline CDR1 reads SGHAT; CDR2 reads FQDESV (reference sequence). V was clipped by 5 bases and J by 5 bases; unmatched bases: 9. The chain's CDR3 is CASSEPGQGKTEAFF. The CDR3 region has the DNA TGTGCCAGCAGCGAACCGGGACAGGGTAAAACTGAAGCTTTCTTT.

The chain is built from TRBV6-5 and TRBJ2-1; TRBD1 aligns across 8 bases. This CDR3 comprises 15 residues. Germline CDR1 and CDR2: MNHEY and SVGAGI. The J segment lost 4 bases and the V segment lost 4 bases, leaving 6 bases of the junction unmatched. The CDR3 nucleotides are TGTGCCAGCAGTTTTTCCGGGACAGGTTACAATGAGCAGTTCTTC. This encodes CASSFSGTGYNEQFF.

CDR3 sequence reads: CASSLVHGNTEAFF. Written as DNA, the CDR3 is TGTGCCAGCAGCTTAGTTCACGGGAACACTGAAGCTTTCTTT. The chain uses TRBV7-3 and TRBJ1-1; D gene ambiguous. CDR3 length equals 14 residues. Trimming left V 2 bases short and J 1 base short, with 8 bases between. Germline CDR1 and CDR2: SGHTA and FQGTGA. Complete variable domain (other parts from reference TRBV7-3 and TRBJ1-1): GAGVSQTPSNKVTEKGKYVELRCDPISGHTALYWYRQSLGQGPEFLIYFQGTGAADDSGLPNDRFFAVRPEGSVSTLKIQRTERGDSAVYLCASSLVHGNTEAFFGQGTRLTVV.

The chain links TRBV7-9 to TRBJ2-5; D is uncertain. Germline CDR1 reads SEHNR; CDR2 reads FQNEAQ (reference sequence). V was cut by 1 base and J by 5 bases, with 5 bases left in between. There are 12 residues in the CDR3. The CDR3 reads CASSLGLETQYF. The CDR3 bases are TGTGCCAGCAGCTTAGGGTTGGAGACCCAGTACTTC.

The chain employs TRBV5-1 and TRBJ2-3; the match to TRBD2 covers 11 bases. CDR3 length equals 15 residues. Germline V CDR1 and CDR2: SGHRS, YFSETQ. Trimming removed 0 bases from V and 4 bases from J; junction bases left unmatched: 1. The CDR3 region is CASSLVAGGPDTQYF. For the CDR3, the DNA is TGCGCCAGCAGCTTGGTAGCGGGGGGGCCAGATACGCAGTATTTT.

The V call is TRBV18, the J call TRBJ2-7; 11 bases are a match to TRBD2. Germline CDR1 and CDR2: KGHSH and LQKENI. The CDR3 sequence is 15 residues long. J gave up 5 bases and V 3 bases, and 6 bases lay outside the gene matches. This chain's CDR3 is CASSPTSGSLDEQYF. The CDR3 DNA is TGTGCCAGCTCACCTACTAGCGGGAGTCTCGACGAGCAGTACTTC.

V is TRBV4-2 and J is TRBJ2-1, with 7 bases lining up with TRBD1. CDR1 LGHNA and CDR2 YNFKEQ come from the germline V gene. The trim removed 0 bases at V and 2 bases at J, leaving 1 base unmatched. The CDR3 has 15 amino acids. The chain's CDR3 is CASSQEDRPYNEQFF. In nucleotides, the CDR3 is TGTGCCAGCAGCCAAGAGGACAGGCCCTACAATGAGCAGTTCTTC.

The V call is TRBV19, the J call TRBJ2-4; no reliable D call. Trimming left V 1 base short and J 0 bases short, with 16 bases between. The CDR3 consists of 18 residues. CDR1 and CDR2 (germline): LNHDA, SQIVND (reference sequence). CDR3 amino acids: CASSIAEIQNTAKNIQYF. The CDR3 nucleotides are TGTGCCAGTAGTATAGCAGAAATCCAGAACACAGCCAAAAACATTCAGTACTTC.

Here the CDR3 DNA reads TGTGCCAGCAGTTTTGGGACAGGGGTTCAGCCCCAGCATTTT. Translated: CASSFGTGVQPQHF. This rearrangement joins TRBV27 to TRBJ1-5, with 10 bases fitting TRBD1. The CDR3 runs to 14 residues. Losses at the gene ends were 3 bases for V and 6 bases for J; bases not matched to a gene: 2. CDR1 MNHEY and CDR2 SMNVEV come from the germline V gene (reference sequence).

The genes are TRBV27 and TRBJ1-2; TRBD1 matches 8 bases. V shed 5 bases and J 1 base; nucleotides not matched to a gene: 6. This CDR3 spans 15 amino acids. Germline assignment: CDR1 MNHEY and CDR2 SMNVEV (reference sequence). The DNA of the CDR3 is TGTGCCAGCAGTCCCAGGACAGGGCTTAACTATGGCTACACCTTC. As protein: CASSPRTGLNYGYTF.

The V call is TRBV6-1, the J call TRBJ2-4; D is perhaps TRBD2 (6 bases). This CDR3 is built from 15 residues. Germline assignment: CDR1 MNHNS and CDR2 SASEGT. Between the trimmed V and J ends, which lost 6 bases and 0 bases, there was a span of 12 bases. CDR3 region: CASRGVGGAKNIQYF. The CDR3 DNA sequence: TGTGCCAGCAGAGGAGTGGGGGGAGCCAAAAACATTCAGTACTTC.

The chain employs TRBV11-2 and TRBJ2-2; D is ambiguous. Trimming stripped 0 bases from V and 5 bases from J, with 1 base between. The CDR3 length is 12 residues. From germline, CDR1 is SGHAT and CDR2 FQNNGV. This CDR3 reads CASSLETGELFF. As DNA, the CDR3 is TGTGCCAGCAGCTTAGAAACCGGGGAGCTGTTTTTT.

This clone was counted once. The rearrangement links TRBV2 to TRBJ2-7; the D is unclear. The V end was cut by 7 bases, the J end by 0 bases, with 13 bases between. The CDR3 contains 14 residues. CDR1 SNHLY and CDR2 FYNNEI come from the germline V gene. The CDR3 DNA reads TGTGCCAGCAACCCAGAGAGAAGCTCCTACGAGCAGTACTTC. Its protein is CASNPERSSYEQYF.